Below, 2 T cell receptor beta chains from the same sample are listed, as sequenced in a study of shared clonotypes between healthy human individuals. Only CD45RO-negative cells positively selected for CCR7 counted as naive CD8 cells, so terminally differentiated effector memory CD45RA+ cells were excluded. The assay was immunoSEQ multiplex PCR, and TCRdb's table has in-frame clones only and misses some. The sample has 1.5 million to 2.5 million clones; approximately 94% are singletons. Sequenced material: naive CD8+ T cells sorted from blood. The receptors shown here come from a man aged 18 to 29 in good health.

This clone was observed a handful of times. The rearrangement uses TRBV7-3 and TRBJ1-4, with a possible D match to TRBD1 (5 bases). CDR3 length equals 16 residues. Germline V lookup: CDR1 SGHTA, CDR2 FQGTGA. Trimming pared 4 bases from V and 4 bases from J, leaving 16 bases between. The CDR3 protein is CASSSRLWGGNEKLFF. The CDR3 DNA is TGTGCCAGCAGCTCCCGTCTCTGGGGGGGTAATGAAAAACTGTTTTTT.

The chain employs TRBV14 and TRBJ2-7; 7 nucleotides line up with TRBD1. V gave up 0 bases and J gave up 0 bases; unmatched junction bases: 8. Germline CDR1 and CDR2: SGHDN and FVKESK. This CDR3 has 17 residues. The CDR3 loop reads CASSQDSWTGFSYEQYF. Here the CDR3 DNA reads TGTGCCAGCAGCCAAGATTCGTGGACAGGCTTCTCCTACGAGCAGTACTTC.